This T cell receptor beta chain was identified during a study of CD8+ T cells in alopecia areata. General study results and limits: Scalp sample data also include resident alphabeta T cells from normal skin. TCRs were shared less clearly across patients than in mice, possibly for HLA-related reasons.

A note on this clone: Its antigen is currently unknown. The gene symbols are mouse symbols. The read halts 4 residues ahead of the CDR3 end, with the missing end drawn from the germline J gene.

As the sequencing template, cDNA was produced by extracting RNA and reverse transcribing it. TCRdb's table, derived via immunoSEQ multiplex PCR, lists solely in-frame clones and lacks some. This repertoire holds about 110,000 clones, and none appear only once. Germline V CDR1 and CDR2: NNHDY, SYVADS. The CDR3 covers 15 residues. V was cut by 0 bases and J by 2 bases, with 8 bases left in between. This receptor was obtained from a C3H/HeJ mouse with alopecia areata. Strain haplotype (MHC): H2-k. The material sequenced was lesional skin. The chain uses TRBV13-3 and TRBJ1-4; D ambiguous. The CDR3 spells CASSDAGSSNERLFF. The sequenced part of the CDR3 DNA is TGTGCCAGCAGTGATGCTGGGTCGTCCAACGAA.